These 10 T cell receptor beta chains came from one sample sequenced in a study of preoperative IRX-2 immunotherapy in early breast cancer. The treatment is: preoperative locoregional IRX-2 cytokine immunotherapy. Sequencing was performed with immunoSEQ multiplex PCR; in TCRdb, only in-frame clones are kept and a portion is missing. Of about 98,000 clones listed, about nine tenths are singletons. The sample was tumor tissue, taken after IRX-2 immunotherapy. Every receptor here comes from a human donor with breast cancer.

The chain has TRBV5-1 and TRBJ2-2; D is unclear. V was shortened by 1 base and J by 1 base, with 8 bases between the two germline ends. CDR1 and CDR2 (germline): SGHRS, YFSETQ. The CDR3 is 15 amino acids. The CDR3 region has the DNA TGCGCCAGCAGCTTGCAGGATGGGAACACCGGGGAGCTGTTTTTT. Translated, it gives CASSLQDGNTGELFF.

This chain joins TRBV30 and TRBJ1-4; TRBD1 is a possible D gene (5 bases). The V end was cut by 5 bases, the J end by 6 bases, with 13 bases between. The CDR3 loop spans 13 amino acids. The germline V gene encodes CDR1 GTSNPN and CDR2 SVGIG (reference sequence). CDR3 region: CAWVPGDHEKLFF. The DNA of the CDR3 is TGTGCCTGGGTACCGGGGGACCATGAAAAACTGTTTTTT.

The V and J genes are TRBV6-8 and TRBJ1-3, with D possibly being TRBD1 (5 bases). The CDR3 consists of 14 residues. The V gene's germline CDR1 is MNHGY and CDR2 SAAAGT. Trimming removed 8 bases from V and 0 bases from J, with 11 bases in between. CDR3 DNA: TGTGCCAGCCAGGTTGGGGCCTCTGGAAACACCATATATTTT. Translated, it gives CASQVGASGNTIYF.

This chain connects TRBV9 to TRBJ1-1; D not certain. The V and J ends lost 5 bases and 0 bases respectively, with 14 bases between them. The germline gives CDR1 SGDLS, CDR2 YYNGEE. CDR3 length equals 15 residues. CDR3: CASSGVEALNTEAFF. The CDR3 coding sequence is TGTGCCAGCAGTGGAGTGGAGGCTTTGAACACTGAAGCTTTCTTT.

V usage is TRBV6-7 and J usage is TRBJ1-5, with a possible D match to TRBD1 (5 bases). TRBV6-7 is an ORF, with its function uncertain. V was cut by 6 bases and J by 7 bases, with 19 bases left in between. The CDR3 is made up of 15 amino acids. The CDR3 DNA sequence: TGTGCCAGCAGCTTGGGACCGCGTGTCCAACAGCCCCAGCATTTT. It encodes CASSLGPRVQQPQHF.

The V call is TRBV19, the J call TRBJ2-1; 9 bases fit TRBD1. The V gene's germline CDR1 is LNHDA and CDR2 SQIVND (reference sequence). Germline trimming cut 2 bases from V and 7 bases from J; bases unmatched to any gene: 3. The CDR3 extends over 14 amino acids. The CDR3 region has the DNA TGTGCCAGTAGTATAACAGGGGGCCCGAATGAGCAGTTCTTC. Protein: CASSITGGPNEQFF.

This chain links TRBV30 with TRBJ1-1, with TRBD1 matching 8 bases. The CDR3 extends over 14 amino acids. CDR1 and CDR2 (germline): GTSNPN, SVGIG (reference sequence). V shed 0 bases and J 4 bases; nucleotides not matched to a gene: 4. The CDR3 coding sequence is TGTGCCTGGAGTGTAGGCAGGGGGCCCACTGAAGCTTTCTTT. Its protein is CAWSVGRGPTEAFF.

CDR3 residues: CASSYSTREGSIYGYTF. For the CDR3, the DNA is TGTGCCAGCAGTTACTCTACCCGGGAAGGGTCGATCTACGGCTACACCTTC. This chain joins TRBV6-8 and TRBJ1-2; D gene unclear. CDR3 length: 17 amino acids. The V end was cut by 0 bases, the J end by 8 bases, with 22 bases between. Germline V gene data show CDR1 as MNHGY and CDR2 as SAAAGT.

J is TRBJ2-7 and V is TRBV19; weak D call: TRBD1 (6 bases). V was shortened by 5 bases and J by 3 bases, with 17 bases between the two germline ends. This CDR3 is built from 15 residues. The germline CDR1 and CDR2 sequences are LNHDA and SQIVND (reference sequence). CDR3 protein: CASSLSRDIRYEQYF. CDR3 DNA sequence: TGTGCCAGTAGTCTCTCCCGGGACATCCGCTACGAGCAGTACTTC.

The rearrangement joins TRBV19 to TRBJ1-2; tentative D call: TRBD1 (5 bases). The CDR3 extends over 12 amino acids. Germline V gives CDR1 LNHDA, CDR2 SQIVND (reference sequence). Trimming removed 5 bases at V and 6 bases at J, with 10 bases between. In DNA form, the CDR3 reads TGTGCCAGTAGTGGGGGGGGACATGGCTACACCTTC. Its translation is CASSGGGHGYTF.